The clone carrying this T cell receptor (beta chain) was recorded only once. The data were obtained in a study of shared T cell receptors in the human thymus. The V and J ends lost 6 bases and 7 bases, in that order; junction bases with no gene match: 7. This CDR3 is 14 amino acids long. Germline V gene sequence: CDR1 MGHRA, CDR2 YSYEKL. Assay used: immunoSEQ multiplex PCR; TCRdb lists only in-frame clones, some missing. This table has roughly 700,000 clones, around 89% appearing once. In addition, the sample was reused for a study of human thymus T cells.

This TCR was recovered from a boy less than two years old with a congenital heart defect. This chain links TRBV4-1 with TRBJ2-2, with 8 nucleotides matching TRBD1. Material: thymocytes. The CDR3 spells CASSIPGGNGELFF. CDR3 nucleotide sequence: TGCGCCAGCAGTATACCAGGGGGCAACGGGGAGCTGTTTTTT.